This T cell receptor beta chain was documented in a study of blood T cell repertoires in COVID-19. Produced via immunoSEQ multiplex PCR; TCRdb's table is partial and in-frame only. The data hold a few hundred thousand clones, with 70% to 90% observed a single time. Adults between about 18 and 89 years of age took part from about two dozen US areas. Participants were placed into cohorts based on the clinical history they reported. CDR3 length: 13 residues. Germline CDR1 is SGHTA and CDR2 is FQGNSA. The ends were cut back, 1 base at V and 4 bases at J, with 7 bases in the middle. V gene TRBV7-2 combines with J gene TRBJ1-1; D might be TRBD1 (5 bases). This receptor was obtained from a woman in her 30s who had recovered from COVID-19. The sample comprised PBMCs or T cells enriched from blood (not recorded which). CDR3 protein: CASSLVQGTEAFF. The CDR3 DNA sequence: TGTGCCAGCAGCTTAGTGCAGGGCACTGAAGCTTTCTTT.